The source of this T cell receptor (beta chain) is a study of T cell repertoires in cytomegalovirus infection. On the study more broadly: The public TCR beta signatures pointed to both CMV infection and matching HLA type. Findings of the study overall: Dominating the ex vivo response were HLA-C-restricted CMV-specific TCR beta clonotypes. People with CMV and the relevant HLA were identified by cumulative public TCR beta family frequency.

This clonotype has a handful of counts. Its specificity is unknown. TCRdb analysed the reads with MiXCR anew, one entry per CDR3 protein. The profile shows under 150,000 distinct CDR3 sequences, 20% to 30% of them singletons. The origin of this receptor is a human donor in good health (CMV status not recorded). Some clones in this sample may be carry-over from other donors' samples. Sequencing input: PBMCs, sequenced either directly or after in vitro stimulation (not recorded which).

CDR3 DNA sequence: TGTGCCAGCAGTCCCGGCGACCTCCGGGGGGGCAATGAGCAGTTCTTC. Translating it yields CASSPGDLRGGNEQFF. This chain links TRBV28 with TRBJ2-1, with 8 bases aligning to TRBD2. The CDR3 runs to 16 residues. With V trimmed by 5 bases and J by 6 bases, 12 bases remained unmatched. CDR1 is MDHEN and CDR2 is SYDVKM in the germline V gene.